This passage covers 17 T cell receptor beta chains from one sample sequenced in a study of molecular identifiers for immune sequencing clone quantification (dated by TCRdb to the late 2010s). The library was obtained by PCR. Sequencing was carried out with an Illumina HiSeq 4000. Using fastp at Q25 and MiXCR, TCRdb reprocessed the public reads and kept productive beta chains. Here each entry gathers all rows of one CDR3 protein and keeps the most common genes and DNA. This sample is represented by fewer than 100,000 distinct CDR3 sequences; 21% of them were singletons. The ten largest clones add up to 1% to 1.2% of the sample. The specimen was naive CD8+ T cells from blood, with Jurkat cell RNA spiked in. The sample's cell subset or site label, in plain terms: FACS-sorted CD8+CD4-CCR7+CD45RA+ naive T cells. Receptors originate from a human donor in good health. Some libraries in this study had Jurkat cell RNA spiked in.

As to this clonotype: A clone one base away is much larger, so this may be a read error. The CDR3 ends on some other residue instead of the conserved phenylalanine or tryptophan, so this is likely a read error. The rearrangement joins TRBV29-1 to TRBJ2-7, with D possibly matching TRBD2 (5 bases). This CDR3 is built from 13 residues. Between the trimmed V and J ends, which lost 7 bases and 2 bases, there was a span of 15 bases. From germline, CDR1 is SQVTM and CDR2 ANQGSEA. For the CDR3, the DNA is TGCAGCGCCCATGGCCTCGGGACCTACGAGCAGTACCTC. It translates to CSAHGLGTYEQYL.

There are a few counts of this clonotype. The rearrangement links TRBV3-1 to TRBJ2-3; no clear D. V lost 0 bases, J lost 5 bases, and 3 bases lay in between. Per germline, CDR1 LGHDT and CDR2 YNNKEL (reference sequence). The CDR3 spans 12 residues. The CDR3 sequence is CASSQDLDTQYF. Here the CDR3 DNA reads TGTGCCAGCAGCCAAGATCTAGATACGCAGTATTTT.

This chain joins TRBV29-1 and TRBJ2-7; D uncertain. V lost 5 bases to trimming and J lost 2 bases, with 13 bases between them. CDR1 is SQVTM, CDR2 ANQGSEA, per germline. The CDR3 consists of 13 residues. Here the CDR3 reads CSVRAFNTYEQYF. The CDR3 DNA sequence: TGCAGCGTTCGGGCGTTCAACACCTACGAGCAGTACTTC.

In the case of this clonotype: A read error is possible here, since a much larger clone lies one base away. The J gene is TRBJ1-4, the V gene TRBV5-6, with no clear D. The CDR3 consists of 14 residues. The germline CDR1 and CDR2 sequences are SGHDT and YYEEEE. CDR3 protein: CASSLLEDRERLFF. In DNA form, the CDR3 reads TGTGCCAGCAGCCTGTTAGAGGATCGTGAAAGACTGTTTTTT.

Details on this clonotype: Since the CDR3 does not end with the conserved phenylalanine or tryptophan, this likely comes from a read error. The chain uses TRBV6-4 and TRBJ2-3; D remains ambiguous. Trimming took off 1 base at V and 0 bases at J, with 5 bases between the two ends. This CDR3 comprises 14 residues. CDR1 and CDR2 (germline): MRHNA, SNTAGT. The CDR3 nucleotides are TGTGCCAGCAGTGACTTCCCAAGCACAGATACGCAGTATCTT. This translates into CASSDFPSTDTQYL.

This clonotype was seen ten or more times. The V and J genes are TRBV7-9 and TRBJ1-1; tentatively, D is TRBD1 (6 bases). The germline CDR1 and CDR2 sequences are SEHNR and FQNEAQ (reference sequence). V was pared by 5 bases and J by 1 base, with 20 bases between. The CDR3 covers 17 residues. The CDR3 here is CASSTLQDSLKNTEAFF. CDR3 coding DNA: TGTGCCAGCAGCACACTCCAGGACAGTCTAAAGAACACTGAAGCTTTCTTT.

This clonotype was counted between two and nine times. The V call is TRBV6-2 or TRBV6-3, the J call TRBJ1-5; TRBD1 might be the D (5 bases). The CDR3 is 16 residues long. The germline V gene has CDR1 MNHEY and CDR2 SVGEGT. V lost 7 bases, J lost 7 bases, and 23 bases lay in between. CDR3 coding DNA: TGTGCCAGCACCACCCCTTTGTGGCAGGGATTACAGCCCCAGCATTTT. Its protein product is CASTTPLWQGLQPQHF.

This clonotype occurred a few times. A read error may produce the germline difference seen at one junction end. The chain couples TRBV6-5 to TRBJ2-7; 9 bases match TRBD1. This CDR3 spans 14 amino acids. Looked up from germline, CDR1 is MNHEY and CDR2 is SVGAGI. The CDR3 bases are TGTGCCAGCAGTTCCACAGGGGGCTCCTTCGAGCAGTACTTC. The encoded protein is CASSSTGGSFEQYF.

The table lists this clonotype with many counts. The CDR3 sequence is CAISDRQRNTDTQYF. The CDR3 DNA reads as TGTGCCATCAGTGACAGGCAAAGGAACACAGATACGCAGTATTTT. This sequence joins TRBV10-3 and TRBJ2-3; D remains ambiguous. The V and J ends lost 3 bases and 2 bases respectively, with 12 bases between them. Germline lookup yields CDR1 ENHRY and CDR2 SYGVKD. The length of the CDR3 is 15 residues.

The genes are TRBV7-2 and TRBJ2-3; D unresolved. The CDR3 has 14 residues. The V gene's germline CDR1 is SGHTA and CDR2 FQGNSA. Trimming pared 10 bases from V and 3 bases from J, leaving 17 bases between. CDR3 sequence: CAIGFYTPTDTQYF. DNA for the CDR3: TGTGCCATCGGCTTCTACACCCCTACAGATACGCAGTATTTT.

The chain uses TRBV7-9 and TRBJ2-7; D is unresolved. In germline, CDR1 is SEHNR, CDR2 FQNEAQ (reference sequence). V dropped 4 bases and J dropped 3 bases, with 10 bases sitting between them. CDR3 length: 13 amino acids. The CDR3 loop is CASSSLVSYEQYF. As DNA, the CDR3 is TGTGCCAGCAGCTCCCTGGTAAGCTACGAGCAGTACTTC.

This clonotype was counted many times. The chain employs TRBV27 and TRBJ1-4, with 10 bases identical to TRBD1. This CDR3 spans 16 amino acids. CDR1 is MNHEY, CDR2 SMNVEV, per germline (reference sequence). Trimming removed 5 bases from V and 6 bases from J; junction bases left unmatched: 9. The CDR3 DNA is TGTGCCAGCAGTCCCATACCCGGGACAGGGGATGAAAAACTGTTTTTT. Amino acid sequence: CASSPIPGTGDEKLFF. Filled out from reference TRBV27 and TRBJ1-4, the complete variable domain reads EAQVTQNPRYLITVTGKKLTVTCSQNMNHEYMSWYRQDPGLGLRQIYYSMNVEVTDKGDVPEGYKVSRKEKRNFPLILESPSPNQTSLYFCASSPIPGTGDEKLFFGSGTQLSVL.

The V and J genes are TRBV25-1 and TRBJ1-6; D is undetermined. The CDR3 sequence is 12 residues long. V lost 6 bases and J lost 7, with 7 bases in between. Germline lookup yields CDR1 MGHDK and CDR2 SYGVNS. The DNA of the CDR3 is TGTGCCAGCAGGGACTGGAATTCACCCCTCCACTTT. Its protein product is CASRDWNSPLHF.

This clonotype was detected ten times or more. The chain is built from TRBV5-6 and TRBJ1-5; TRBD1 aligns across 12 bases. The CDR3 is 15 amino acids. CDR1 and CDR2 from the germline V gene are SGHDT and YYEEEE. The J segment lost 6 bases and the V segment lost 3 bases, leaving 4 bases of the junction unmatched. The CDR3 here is CASSWGTGGGQPQHF. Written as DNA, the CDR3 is TGTGCCAGCAGCTGGGGGACAGGGGGCGGTCAGCCCCAGCATTTT.

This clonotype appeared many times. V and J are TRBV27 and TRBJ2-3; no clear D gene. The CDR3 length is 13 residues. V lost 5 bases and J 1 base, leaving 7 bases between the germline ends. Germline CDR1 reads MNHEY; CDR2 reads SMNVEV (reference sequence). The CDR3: CASSPTRTDTQYF. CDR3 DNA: TGTGCCAGCAGTCCTACCCGCACAGATACGCAGTATTTT.

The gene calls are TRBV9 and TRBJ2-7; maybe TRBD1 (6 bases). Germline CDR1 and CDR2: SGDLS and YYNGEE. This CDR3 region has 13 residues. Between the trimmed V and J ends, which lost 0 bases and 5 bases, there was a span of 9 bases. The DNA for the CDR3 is TGTGCCAGCAGCGTAGCGGACAGAGACGAGCAGTACTTC. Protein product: CASSVADRDEQYF.

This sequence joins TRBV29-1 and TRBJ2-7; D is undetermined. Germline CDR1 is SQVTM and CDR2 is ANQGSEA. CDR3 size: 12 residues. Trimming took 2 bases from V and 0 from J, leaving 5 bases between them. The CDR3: CSVEHSSYEQYF. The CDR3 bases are TGCAGCGTTGAACACAGCTCCTACGAGCAGTACTTC.